This record concerns one T cell receptor (beta chain) sequence. Its antigen is currently unknown. This sample is drawn from a study of cytomegalovirus exposure and HLA in healthy donors. Study outcomes and limitations: TCR beta chains numbering some 160 were designated cytomegalovirus-associated. Among TCR sequences, most were rare, though some public TCRs appeared in many donors.

Sequenced by immunoSEQ multiplex PCR; TCRdb stores in-frame clones only, minus some. Counted here are roughly 190,000 clones, about 84% occurring once; the ten biggest clones make up 1.4% to 1.5%. The CDR3 has 16 amino acids. CDR1 and CDR2 (germline): MGHRA, YSYEKL. With 1 base removed from V and 0 bases from J, the gap between germline ends came to 12 bases. The TCR was taken from a woman aged 18-29 years in good health and CMV-seronegative. Sequencing used PBMCs. The genes are TRBV4-1 and TRBJ1-1; D is unclear. CDR3 bases: TGCGCCAGCAGCCAAGGTTCCCAGACAATGAACACTGAAGCTTTCTTT. This translates into CASSQGSQTMNTEAFF.